This TCR beta chain was recovered during a study of immune cell composition in non-small cell lung cancer. Study-wide results and limits: Top 10 clone scores and clonality were higher in squamous than adenocarcinoma.

Germline V gene lookup returns CDR1 LNHNV and CDR2 YYDKDF (reference sequence). V lost 0 bases to trimming and J lost 0 bases; unmatched junction nucleotides: 10. CDR3 length: 19 residues. The data were produced by immunoSEQ multiplex PCR, yet TCRdb's version contains in-frame clones alone and is incomplete. The sample lists 2,000 to 3,000 clones; over 70% were seen once. As for this clone: Its antigen is as yet unknown.

The data were also submitted as part of a second study, on CD4 T cells in lung cancer. From that study: Tumor and non-adjacent lung came from curative-intent resections for stage I-III non-small cell lung cancer. Some patients had received nivolumab or pembrolizumab before giving blood.

This rearrangement joins TRBV15 to TRBJ2-2; TRBD2 matches 7 bases. The source of this sequence is a human donor with non-small cell lung cancer. Sequencing was performed on lung tumor tissue. The CDR3 DNA reads as TGTGCCACCAGCAGAGACCTAACTAGCGTACTCGCGAACACCGGGGAGCTGTTTTTT. Translation gives CATSRDLTSVLANTGELFF.